The rows below give T cell receptor beta chains drawn from one sample of a study of siplizumab effects on memory and regulatory T cells. Profiled with immunoSEQ multiplex PCR; TCRdb holds only in-frame clones, not every one. The sample has about 100,000 clones; more than 85% are singletons. Sample: CD4+ T cells sorted from blood. Receptor source: a human donor in good health. The conserved cysteine and the conserved F or W are not part of the CDR3 here.

j_call v_call cdr3_aa
TRBJ2-3 TRBV7-3 ASSSRTSGGSDTQY
TRBJ2-2 TRBV7-3 ASSLTGDRYTGELF
TRBJ2-3 TRBV5-1 ASSLAGGVDTQY
TRBJ2-7 TRBV28 ASSLAGTGRSYEQY
TRBJ1-2 TRBV7-2 ASSPNRASWSYT
TRBJ1-4 TRBV19 ASRGTENNEKLF
TRBJ1-5 TRBV5-1 ASSLMAGQPQH
TRBJ2-7 TRBV6-1 ASRGRGAQTYEQY
TRBJ1-2 TRBV19 ASTQGQGPNYGYT
TRBJ2-2 TRBV2 ASSPTANTGELF
TRBJ2-7 TRBV18 ASSRYPGTASSYEQY
TRBJ2-1 TRBV15 ATSTRVVNEQF
TRBJ1-5 TRBV29-1 SVQGNANQPQH
TRBJ1-6 TRBV27 ASSPGDRGNSPLH
TRBJ2-2 TRBV30 AWKASGKTGELF
TRBJ1-5 TRBV28 ASSSPGAMKSNQPQH
TRBJ2-5 TRBV2 ASNVGQPRETQY
TRBJ1-1 TRBV19 ASSISDTAEAF
TRBJ1-4 TRBV10-3 AISVGATNEKLF
TRBJ2-4 TRBV2 ASSELRAIQY
TRBJ1-2 TRBV5-4 ASSLGDRVEGYT
TRBJ2-5 TRBV7-2 ASSLNDPGLPFQETQY
TRBJ2-4 TRBV4-1 ASSQRTEAKNIQY